The entry below describes one T cell receptor (beta chain). No antigen is known for it. Qualities for individual bases were not recorded, and no much larger clone is one base off. Mismatch repair deficiency in every enrolled patient was established by polymerase chain reaction or immunohistochemistry. TCR sequencing was carried out for three patients who responded to pembrolizumab therapy. The phase II trial prospectively evaluated PD-1 blockade with pembrolizumab in advanced mismatch repair-deficient cancers, independent of tissue of origin. Peripheral blood T cell samples were serially collected before and at multiple times after PD-1 blockade was started. Blood sampling times were expressed in weeks after the first pembrolizumab dose. These data originate in a study of PD-1 blockade in mismatch repair-deficient tumors (dated by TCRdb to the late 2010s). Study-level background: Between late 2013 and late 2016, the trial enrolled 70 to 100 consecutive patients with over 10 mismatch repair-deficient cancer types, every one of whom had been previously treated and was progressing. Tumor-associated T cell clones in the peripheral blood of patients responding to PD-1 blockade were tracked using deep sequencing of TCR CDR3 regions.

CDR1 LNHDA and CDR2 SQIVND were looked up in the germline V gene (reference sequence). The CDR3 holds 15 amino acids from the cysteine to the phenylalanine. Only CDR3 DNA remains: 45 bases, in frame from the first base. Unmatched junction bases come to 10, with V trimmed by 6 bases and J by 6 bases. Library construction relied on the immunoSEQ multiplex PCR assay. This immuneACCESS table, as held by TCRdb, lists in-frame sequences with V and J called but not all clones. Of the missing ones, under half trace to an unresolved V gene in checked studies; the others have no known cause. The sample table shows 50,000 or so clones, and 81% are seen once. Together, the top ten hold about 8.1% of the sample. General conclusions and limits of the study: Rapid expansion after pembrolizumab followed by contraction, generally before radiologic responses, was shown by tumor-resident clones, which were often undetectable in blood before treatment.

The TCR comes from an adult with mismatch repair-deficient cancer. The specimen was peripheral blood, collected less than 21 weeks after starting pembrolizumab. Rearrangement joined TRBV19 to TRBJ2-1, and 8 junctional nucleotides match TRBD2. At the DNA level, the sequence is TGTGCCAGTAGCCTGGGACTAGAGTCTGTCAATGAGCAGTTCTTC. Its coded protein is CASSLGLESVNEQFF.